A selection of T cell receptor beta chains follows, all from one sample in a study of OX40 agonist ivuxolimab in advanced cancers. Profiling relied on immunoSEQ multiplex PCR, and the TCRdb table lists in-frame clones only, not all of them. The top ten clones hold 56% of a sample with tens of thousands of clones, 88% of them seen once. Source: CD4+ or CD8+ T cells sorted from blood, taken in a trial of the OX40 agonist ivuxolimab. The receptors derive from an adult with an advanced solid tumor such as melanoma, head and neck, liver or kidney cancer. Each CDR3 is given with its conserved first and last residue. D genes are given only for firm matches. Clone size appears in some rows only: once, few, many, or a class for an expanded clone.

V gene	J gene	clone size	D gene	CDR3 protein	CDR3 DNA
TRBV7-2	TRBJ2-3	-	TRBD2	CASSKGLAGYTQYF	TGTGCCAGCAGCAAGGGACTAGCGGGTTATACGCAGTATTTT
TRBV27	TRBJ2-1	-	-	CASSLIRGAGQFF	TGTGCCAGCAGTTTAATTAGGGGGGCAGGGCAGTTCTTC
TRBV19	TRBJ2-3	-	TRBD1	CASSSLTGGTGTDTQYF	TGTGCCAGTAGTAGTCTCACAGGGGGCACTGGGACAGATACGCAGTATTTT
TRBV14	TRBJ1-4	-	-	CASSQELNEKLFF	TGTGCCAGCAGCCAAGAGCTGAATGAAAAACTGTTTTTT
TRBV7-9	TRBJ2-5	-	-	CASSLGAESSINF	TGTGCCAGCAGCTTAGGAGCAGAAAGTTCGATCAACTTC
TRBV5-1	TRBJ2-1	-	-	CASSFSRHFSYNEQFF	TGCGCCAGCAGCTTTTCGCGTCACTTCTCCTACAATGAGCAGTTCTTC
TRBV19	TRBJ1-1	-	TRBD1	CASSIGPGGYTEAFF	TGTGCCAGTAGTATAGGCCCAGGGGGATACACTGAAGCTTTCTTT
TRBV19	TRBJ2-7	few	TRBD1	CASSIGSGGPYEQYF	TGTGCCAGTAGTATAGGCTCAGGGGGACCTTACGAGCAGTACTTC
TRBV7-9	TRBJ2-4	-	-	CASSLIVAGANIQYF	TGTGCCAGCAGCTTAATTGTCGCGGGCGCAAACATTCAGTACTTC
TRBV4-1	TRBJ2-7	-	-	CASSHELAPNEQYF	TGCGCCAGCAGCCATGAACTAGCCCCCAACGAGCAGTACTTC
TRBV19	TRBJ1-5	-	-	CASSPLLEGDQPQHF	TGTGCCAGTAGTCCTTTGCTAGAGGGGGATCAGCCCCAGCATTTT
TRBV7-2	TRBJ1-2	-	-	CASSLGNGPGGDGYTF	TGTGCCAGCAGCTTAGGAAATGGACCGGGGGGAGATGGCTACACCTTC
TRBV28	TRBJ1-2	medium-sized	-	CASIPTAGTSYGYTF	TGTGCCAGCATCCCCACCGCCGGGACCTCCTATGGCTACACCTTC
TRBV7-2	TRBJ1-1	-	-	CASSLGGTDHTEAFF	TGTGCCAGCAGCTTAGGAGGTACGGACCACACTGAAGCTTTCTTT
TRBV11-2	TRBJ2-1	-	-	CASSLTGDNEQFF	TGTGCCAGCAGCTTGACAGGAGACAATGAGCAGTTCTTC
TRBV7-2	TRBJ2-1	-	TRBD2	CASSNSGGAAYNEQFF	TGTGCCAGCAGCAATAGCGGGGGGGCCGCCTACAATGAGCAGTTCTTC
TRBV29-1	TRBJ1-2	-	-	CSVVEGSYGYTF	TGCAGCGTTGTGGAGGGGTCCTATGGCTACACCTTC
TRBV27	TRBJ2-7	once	-	CASSLGGGHSYEQYF	TGTGCCAGCAGTTTAGGCGGGGGCCACTCCTACGAGCAGTACTTC
TRBV19	TRBJ1-5	-	-	CASSTPDGINQPQHF	TGTGCCAGTAGTACCCCTGATGGGATTAATCAGCCCCAGCATTTT
TRBV5-8	TRBJ2-7	-	TRBD1	CASSFGTGSYEQYF	TGTGCCAGCAGCTTTGGGACAGGGAGTTACGAGCAGTACTTC
TRBV7-2	TRBJ2-7	-	-	CASSSRRGINEQYF	TGTGCCAGCAGCTCGCGGCGGGGAATCAACGAGCAGTACTTC
TRBV19	TRBJ2-7	-	-	CASSIVSPGSKKQYF	TGTGCCAGTAGTATAGTATCTCCAGGGTCGAAGAAGCAGTACTTC
TRBV28	TRBJ1-5	once	-	CASSLSPRTEANQPQHF	TGTGCCAGCAGTTTATCCCCCCGGACGGAAGCCAATCAGCCCCAGCATTTT
TRBV9	TRBJ1-1	-	TRBD1	CASSVGQGANTEAFF	TGTGCCAGCAGCGTCGGACAGGGAGCTAACACTGAAGCTTTCTTT
TRBV6-6	TRBJ2-5	-	-	CASSYLGQTYQETQYF	TGTGCCAGCAGTTACCTTGGGCAGACCTACCAAGAGACCCAGTACTTC
TRBV4-1	TRBJ2-3	-	-	CASSQALPLGMTDTQYF	TGCGCCAGCAGCCAAGCCCTTCCCCTCGGGATGACAGATACGCAGTATTTT
TRBV4-1	TRBJ2-7	-	-	CASSQGATGSSYEQYF	TGCGCCAGCAGCCAAGGGGCGACAGGAAGCTCCTACGAGCAGTACTTC
TRBV5-1	TRBJ2-3	-	TRBD1	CASSLVGLRQGGLTDTQYF	TGCGCCAGCAGCTTGGTCGGGCTAAGACAGGGGGGGTTGACAGATACGCAGTATTTT
TRBV7-6	TRBJ2-7	-	-	CASSLAQGIVRSGDEQYF	TGTGCCAGCAGCTTAGCGCAGGGTATCGTAAGGAGTGGGGACGAGCAGTACTTC
TRBV19	TRBJ1-6	-	-	CASTGQGGDSPLHF	TGTGCCAGTACAGGGCAGGGAGGCGACTCACCCCTCCACTTT
TRBV5-8	TRBJ1-5	-	-	CASRQGFSNQPQHF	TGTGCCAGCAGGCAGGGTTTTAGCAATCAGCCCCAGCATTTT
TRBV5-4	TRBJ1-6	-	TRBD1	CASSLDRGVISPLHF	TGTGCCAGCAGCTTGGACAGGGGAGTGATTTCACCCCTCCACTTT
TRBV29-1	TRBJ1-1	-	-	CSVEDPDSTNTEAFF	TGCAGCGTTGAAGACCCGGACAGCACGAACACTGAAGCTTTCTTT
TRBV7-3	TRBJ1-1	few	-	CASSFVENTEAFF	TGTGCCAGCAGCTTTGTGGAGAACACTGAAGCTTTCTTT
TRBV27	TRBJ1-2	-	TRBD1	CASSSLLTGVNYGYTF	TGTGCCAGCAGTTCCCTCTTAACAGGGGTTAACTATGGCTACACCTTC
TRBV6-1	TRBJ2-2	-	-	CASSEPDRTLGSGGELFF	TGTGCCAGCAGTGAGCCTGACAGGACCTTGGGGTCTGGCGGGGAGCTGTTTTTT
TRBV7-2	TRBJ2-3	-	-	CASSQVTDTQYF	TGTGCCAGCAGCCAAGTCACAGATACGCAGTATTTT